These T cell receptor beta chains were read from a single sample in a study of T cell responses to AZD1222 COVID-19 vaccine. TCRdb's copy holds only in-frame clones and misses some; the assay was immunoSEQ multiplex PCR. The sample includes under 60,000 clones, about 88% of them seen just once. The specimen comprised peripheral blood, sampled 28 days after the second AZD1222 dose. These receptors were obtained from an adult who received the AZD1222 COVID-19 vaccine. Both conserved end residues are part of each CDR3. A D gene is named only where the DNA matches it firmly. Not all rows give a size; the values are once, few, many and, for expanded clones, a class.

V: TRBV6-5
size: NA
D: TRBD1
J: TRBJ1-2
CDR3: CASSPRDRGPSGYTF
DNA: TGTGCCAGCAGCCCCCGGGACAGGGGCCCTAGTGGCTACACCTTC

V: TRBV3-1/TRBV3-2
size: once
D: TRBD2
J: TRBJ2-3
CDR3: CASSLSSGGADTQYF
DNA: TGTGCCAGCAGCCTCAGCAGCGGGGGGGCAGATACGCAGTATTTT

V: TRBV2
size: NA
D: NA
J: TRBJ2-1
CDR3: CASSESGTSYNEQFF
DNA: TGTGCCAGCAGTGAATCAGGGACCTCCTACAATGAGCAGTTCTTC

V: TRBV12-5
size: NA
D: NA
J: TRBJ2-1
CDR3: CASGSGPGGNEQFF
DNA: TGTGCTAGTGGTAGCGGGCCAGGGGGGAATGAGCAGTTCTTC

V: TRBV2
size: NA
D: NA
J: TRBJ1-5
CDR3: CASSDQGQPQHF
DNA: TGTGCCAGCAGTGACCAGGGCCAGCCCCAGCATTTT

V: TRBV13
size: once
D: TRBD1
J: TRBJ2-7
CDR3: CASSTAGTGYHEQYF
DNA: TGTGCCAGCAGCACGGCCGGGACAGGGTACCACGAGCAGTACTTC

V: TRBV7-2
size: once
D: NA
J: TRBJ1-4
CDR3: CASSRTVGAQGEKLFF
DNA: TGTGCCAGCAGCCGCACTGTGGGGGCCCAGGGTGAAAAACTGTTTTTT

V: TRBV3-1/TRBV3-2
size: NA
D: NA
J: TRBJ1-1
CDR3: CASSQDMSGMNTEAFF
DNA: TGTGCCAGCAGCCAAGATATGTCAGGGATGAACACTGAAGCTTTCTTT

V: TRBV5-6
size: NA
D: TRBD1
J: TRBJ1-1
CDR3: CASSSTGVSGAFF
DNA: TGTGCCAGCAGCTCCACAGGGGTTTCCGGCGCTTTCTTT

V: TRBV7-9
size: NA
D: TRBD1
J: TRBJ2-7
CDR3: CASSPGQGVYEQYF
DNA: TGTGCCAGCAGTCCTGGACAGGGAGTCTACGAGCAGTACTTC

V: TRBV20-1
size: NA
D: TRBD2
J: TRBJ2-7
CDR3: CSASGGLAGEGEQYF
DNA: TGCAGTGCTAGTGGGGGACTAGCGGGAGAAGGAGAGCAGTACTTC

V: TRBV14
size: NA
D: NA
J: TRBJ1-2
CDR3: CASSPRVADGYTF
DNA: TGTGCCAGCAGCCCGAGGGTGGCGGATGGCTACACCTTC

V: TRBV10-3
size: NA
D: TRBD2
J: TRBJ2-7
CDR3: CAVGEGSYEQYF
DNA: TGTGCCGTAGGGGAGGGAAGCTACGAGCAGTACTTC

V: TRBV28
size: NA
D: NA
J: TRBJ1-4
CDR3: CASSTERQSLNEKLFF
DNA: TGTGCCAGCAGTACGGAAAGACAGTCTCTTAATGAAAAACTGTTTTTT

V: TRBV28
size: few
D: NA
J: TRBJ1-5
CDR3: CASSLGFGGNQPQHF
DNA: TGTGCCAGCAGTTTAGGGTTTGGGGGCAATCAGCCCCAGCATTTT

V: TRBV7-9
size: few
D: NA
J: TRBJ1-2
CDR3: CASSSQIGGYGYTF
DNA: TGTGCCAGCAGCTCCCAGATTGGGGGCTATGGCTACACCTTC

V: TRBV7-8
size: NA
D: NA
J: TRBJ1-1
CDR3: CASSPRRVSNTEAFF
DNA: TGTGCCAGCAGCCCGAGACGTGTGTCGAACACTGAAGCTTTCTTT

V: TRBV2
size: NA
D: NA
J: TRBJ2-1
CDR3: CASSAYDEQFF
DNA: TGTGCCAGCAGTGCATACGATGAGCAGTTCTTC

V: TRBV7-9
size: NA
D: TRBD2
J: TRBJ2-3
CDR3: CASSLTGGSTDTQYF
DNA: TGTGCCAGCAGCTTGACCGGGGGGAGCACAGATACGCAGTATTTT

V: TRBV7-2
size: NA
D: NA
J: TRBJ2-7
CDR3: CASSLFWGTGYEQYF
DNA: TGTGCCAGCAGCTTATTTTGGGGGACGGGGTACGAGCAGTACTTC

V: TRBV5-4
size: NA
D: NA
J: TRBJ1-6
CDR3: CASSLDGSPLHF
DNA: TGTGCCAGCAGCTTGGACGGGTCACCCCTCCACTTT

V: TRBV4-1
size: NA
D: NA
J: TRBJ1-2
CDR3: CASSQEGWGQKNGYTF
DNA: TGCGCCAGCAGCCAAGAAGGCTGGGGGCAGAAAAATGGCTACACCTTC

V: TRBV18
size: few
D: NA
J: TRBJ2-1
CDR3: CASSLGLRDEQFF
DNA: TGTGCCAGCTCACTCGGACTACGCGATGAGCAGTTCTTC

V: TRBV4-1
size: NA
D: NA
J: TRBJ2-5
CDR3: CASSHPSETQYF
DNA: TGCGCCAGCAGCCACCCCTCAGAGACCCAGTACTTC

V: TRBV18
size: NA
D: NA
J: TRBJ2-5
CDR3: CASSPVRGQETQYF
DNA: TGTGCCAGCTCACCAGTCCGGGGGCAAGAGACCCAGTACTTC

V: TRBV5-5
size: NA
D: NA
J: TRBJ1-5
CDR3: CASSALGGGSGQPQHF
DNA: TGTGCCAGCAGCGCCCTGGGGGGGGGTTCCGGGCAGCCCCAGCATTTT

V: TRBV6-2/TRBV6-3
size: NA
D: NA
J: TRBJ1-6
CDR3: CASSWTGNNSPLHF
DNA: TGTGCCAGCAGTTGGACCGGGAATAATTCACCCCTCCACTTT

V: TRBV11-2
size: NA
D: TRBD1
J: TRBJ2-7
CDR3: CASSTRQGRSEQYF
DNA: TGTGCCAGCAGCACCCGACAGGGGAGGTCCGAGCAGTACTTC

V: TRBV7-8
size: NA
D: NA
J: TRBJ2-1
CDR3: CASSLGRGLASYNEQFF
DNA: TGTGCCAGCAGCTTAGGGAGGGGGCTAGCGTCCTACAATGAGCAGTTCTTC

V: TRBV18
size: NA
D: NA
J: TRBJ2-1
CDR3: CASSSEARGANEQFF
DNA: TGTGCCAGCTCCTCCGAGGCTCGCGGAGCCAATGAGCAGTTCTTC

V: TRBV5-6
size: NA
D: NA
J: TRBJ2-1
CDR3: CASSPGTHKNEQFF
DNA: TGTGCCAGCAGCCCCGGGACCCATAAGAATGAGCAGTTCTTC

V: TRBV5-6
size: NA
D: TRBD2
J: TRBJ2-1
CDR3: CASSWLAGGLREQFF
DNA: TGTGCCAGCAGCTGGCTAGCGGGGGGCCTACGGGAGCAGTTCTTC

V: TRBV28
size: few
D: NA
J: TRBJ1-2
CDR3: CASSPGRRANYGYTF
DNA: TGTGCCAGCAGTCCCGGACGGAGAGCTAACTATGGCTACACCTTC

V: TRBV21-1
size: few
D: NA
J: TRBJ1-1
CDR3: CASSKRNRQTNTEAFF
DNA: TGTGCCAGCAGCAAACGTAACAGACAAACGAACACTGAAGCTTTCTTT

V: TRBV5-1
size: once
D: TRBD2
J: TRBJ2-1
CDR3: CASAGTSGDNEQFF
DNA: TGCGCCAGCGCCGGGACTAGCGGAGACAATGAGCAGTTCTTC

V: TRBV5-1
size: NA
D: NA
J: TRBJ2-5
CDR3: CASSRGGRGPPETQYF
DNA: TGCGCCAGCAGCAGGGGGGGACGGGGGCCGCCGGAGACCCAGTACTTC

V: TRBV10-2
size: NA
D: NA
J: TRBJ1-2
CDR3: CASSPPPNRDGYTF
DNA: TGCGCCAGCAGTCCACCCCCGAACAGGGACGGCTACACCTTC

V: TRBV5-5
size: NA
D: TRBD1
J: TRBJ2-7
CDR3: CASSLRDRGYEQYF
DNA: TGTGCCAGCAGCTTGCGGGACAGGGGCTACGAGCAGTACTTC

V: TRBV21-1
size: once
D: NA
J: TRBJ2-5
CDR3: CASSKGGRQGDQETQYF
DNA: TGTGCCAGCAGCAAAGGGGGGAGACAGGGTGACCAAGAGACCCAGTACTTC

V: TRBV7-9
size: once
D: TRBD1
J: TRBJ2-2
CDR3: CASSPPGTVNTGELFF
DNA: TGTGCCAGCAGCCCCCCCGGGACAGTGAACACCGGGGAGCTGTTTTTT

V: TRBV5-8
size: NA
D: NA
J: TRBJ2-1
CDR3: CASSLGQASEQFF
DNA: TGTGCCAGCAGCTTGGGGCAGGCTAGCGAGCAGTTCTTC

V: TRBV12-5
size: NA
D: TRBD1
J: TRBJ1-5
CDR3: CASGLVPRTGSNQPQHF
DNA: TGTGCTAGTGGTTTGGTACCAAGGACAGGGAGCAATCAGCCCCAGCATTTT

V: TRBV27
size: once
D: NA
J: TRBJ1-2
CDR3: CASSFNRDNYGYTF
DNA: TGTGCCAGCAGTTTCAACAGGGACAACTATGGCTACACCTTC

V: TRBV29-1
size: NA
D: NA
J: TRBJ2-7
CDR3: CSVEHNGNGGQYF
DNA: TGCAGCGTGGAACACAACGGGAACGGCGGTCAGTACTTC

V: TRBV3-1/TRBV3-2
size: NA
D: TRBD1
J: TRBJ2-7
CDR3: CASSQDLAGGEQYF
DNA: TGTGCCAGCAGCCAAGACTTGGCAGGGGGCGAGCAGTACTTC

V: TRBV28
size: NA
D: NA
J: TRBJ2-7
CDR3: CASSFDRNSYEQYF
DNA: TGTGCCAGCAGTTTTGACCGGAACTCCTACGAGCAGTACTTC

V: TRBV3-1/TRBV3-2
size: NA
D: TRBD2
J: TRBJ2-5
CDR3: CASSPRRGGETQYF
DNA: TGTGCCAGCAGCCCGCGTCGGGGGGGAGAGACCCAGTACTTC

V: TRBV13
size: NA
D: TRBD2
J: TRBJ2-2
CDR3: CASSDRLAGGDTGELFF
DNA: TGTGCCAGCAGCGACCGACTAGCGGGGGGGGACACCGGGGAGCTGTTTTTT

V: TRBV7-2
size: once
D: NA
J: TRBJ2-5
CDR3: CASSADLLMETQYF
DNA: TGTGCCAGCAGCGCGGACCTCTTGATGGAGACCCAGTACTTC

V: TRBV19
size: once
D: NA
J: TRBJ1-6
CDR3: CASSIGIDNSPLHF
DNA: TGTGCCAGTAGTATAGGCATCGATAATTCACCCCTCCACTTT